This paragraph covers one T cell receptor beta chain sequence. The antigen is not known. This specimen belongs to a study of T cells in Graves' hyperthyroidism and ophthalmopathy. Using RNA transcripts as the source, TCR beta CDR3 regions were amplified. TCR CDR3 regions were first amplified by RT-PCR with HTBI primers. TCRdb recomputed calls from the multiplex PCR reads with MiXCR, one row per CDR3 protein. The repertoire holds 450,000 to 700,000 distinct CDR3 sequences, about 43% seen once, with around a fifth in the top ten. Study observations and caveats: Most thyroid clonotypes with frequency above 0.001 were detected in blood.

The junction had 7 bases not matched to a gene; V was cut back by 3 bases and J by 0 bases. CDR1 and CDR2 from the germline V gene are SGHRS and YFSETQ. The CDR3 length is 16 residues. The chain couples TRBV5-1 to TRBJ1-2, with 8 bases identical to TRBD1. The clonotype was recovered from an adult woman with Graves' disease, either hyperthyroidism or ophthalmopathy (not recorded which). The sequenced material came from peripheral blood or thyroid tissue (not recorded which). CDR3 bases: TGCGCCAGCAGCTCGACGGGACAGGTAGCTAACTATGGCTACACCTTC. It yields the protein CASSSTGQVANYGYTF.